Sequencing of this TCR beta chain was carried out in a study of blood T cell repertoires in COVID-19. About the study: Acute and convalescent COVID-19 samples came from the United States, Italy and Spain. The analysed material was cDNA or gDNA that came from T cells, B-cell-depleted T cells, or PBMCs.

Original processing notes: Reference gene primer amplification gave estimated nucleated cell counts. Sequenced by immunoSEQ multiplex PCR; TCRdb stores in-frame clones only, minus some. That table is the source of V, J and clone size, and D and trimming were worked out from the DNA. The sample lists some 330,000 clones; around nine tenths were seen once. The Seattle patients, enrolled during active infection, were followed longitudinally. Only one count was recorded for this clone. The sequenced material came from peripheral blood. The TCR was taken from a woman aged 30 to 39 with COVID-19, enrolled during active disease.

CDR3 in DNA: TGTGCCAGCAGTTTGCGGACAGGTTATAACACTGAAGCTTTCTTT. Protein: CASSLRTGYNTEAFF. The J gene is TRBJ1-1, the V gene TRBV5-5; 7 bases fit TRBD1. J was trimmed by 2 bases and V by 5 bases; bases with no gene match: 9. This CDR3 comprises 15 residues. Germline CDR1 reads SGHKS; CDR2 reads YYEKEE (reference sequence).